This T cell receptor (beta chain) was profiled in a study of T-cell reconstitution after alpha-beta-depleted transplantation in children. In this sample, this clonotype turned up a few times. One junction end does not reproduce the germline sequence, and a read error may be involved. Unique molecular identifiers were incorporated during preparation of the TCRbeta library. TCRdb redid the calling of the PCR reads with MiXCR, one entry per CDR3 protein. The data contain hundreds of thousands of distinct CDR3 sequences, about 33% of them seen just once; the ten biggest clones take up around 2.3%. This sequence originates from a human donor who donated a stem cell graft to a child with aplastic anemia. The sample was PBMCs from the stem cell graft donor, taken from the stem cell graft.

The CDR3 DNA follows: TGTGCCAGCAGCTTAATCGCTACAGACTTC. Residues: CASSLIATDF. The chain combines TRBV7-2 with TRBJ2-7, with D hard to call. The CDR3 totals 10 residues. Germline-derived CDR1 and CDR2 are SGHTA and FQGNSA.